The rows below give T cell receptor beta chains drawn from one sample of a study of T cell responses to AZD1222 COVID-19 vaccine. Data came from immunoSEQ multiplex PCR; TCRdb stores just in-frame clones and leaves some out. The profile covers just under 95,000 clones, with approximately 91% appearing a single time and around a fifth taken by the ten largest. The material sequenced was peripheral blood, taken on day 0 of AZD1222 vaccination. The receptors come from an adult in good health. Both conserved end residues are part of each CDR3. A D gene is named only where the DNA matches it firmly. Only part of the rows carry a size: once, few, many, or a class if the clone is expanded.

TRBV30,TRBJ1-3,NA,NA,TGTGCCTGGAGCAAAGGGGTGTCTGGAAACACCATATATTTT,CAWSKGVSGNTIYF
TRBV20-1,TRBJ2-4,NA,NA,TGCAGTGCACAGCAAAACATTCAGTACTTC,CSAQQNIQYF
TRBV5-1,TRBJ2-1,NA,NA,TGCGCCAGCAGCTTGGGGCGCAGGCCCGTCGGGAATGAGCAGTTCTTC,CASSLGRRPVGNEQFF
TRBV19,TRBJ2-2,TRBD1,NA,TGTGCCAGTAGCACCCGGACAGGGGGCGAGAACACCGGGGAGCTGTTTTTT,CASSTRTGGENTGELFF
TRBV19,TRBJ2-1,TRBD1,NA,TGTGCCAGTAGTCCCCGGGACAGGCTGACTAGGGAGCAGTTCTTC,CASSPRDRLTREQFF
TRBV19,TRBJ1-1,NA,NA,TGTGCCAGTAGTGTTCAGGGGCCAATGAACACTGAAGCTTTCTTT,CASSVQGPMNTEAFF
TRBV29-1,TRBJ2-1,NA,NA,TGCAGCGTTGAAAGGACCTACAATGAGCAGTTCTTC,CSVERTYNEQFF
TRBV5-6,TRBJ2-2,NA,NA,TGTGCCAGCAGCGAACAGGGCCCCACCGGGGAGCTGTTTTTT,CASSEQGPTGELFF
TRBV7-8,TRBJ2-7,NA,NA,TGTGCCAGCAGCTTGGAGTTGGGCTCCTACGAGCAGTACTTC,CASSLELGSYEQYF
TRBV18,TRBJ1-3,TRBD1,once,TGTGCCAGCTCACCACCGTCGACAGGGGGTCGCTCTGGAAACACCATATATTTT,CASSPPSTGGRSGNTIYF
TRBV6-5,TRBJ1-2,NA,NA,TGTGCCAGCAGTCCAAGGACGGCCGCAGGCTACACCTTC,CASSPRTAAGYTF
TRBV5-1,TRBJ2-1,NA,NA,TGCGCCAGCAGCAAAAGGGGGGGTCCAGGGGACTACAATGAGCAGTTCTTC,CASSKRGGPGDYNEQFF
TRBV7-9,TRBJ2-5,NA,NA,TGTGCCAGCAGCCAAGAGGCTAGCCTGGTGGGGAGATACCAAGAGACCCAGTACTTC,CASSQEASLVGRYQETQYF
TRBV27,TRBJ1-2,TRBD1,NA,TGTGCCAGCAGTCTTCTCCCGGACAGGGGAAATGGCTACACCTTC,CASSLLPDRGNGYTF
TRBV3-1/TRBV3-2,TRBJ2-5,NA,NA,TGTGCCAGCAGCCAAGTAGTTTCGACCCAGTACTTC,CASSQVVSTQYF
TRBV12-3/TRBV12-4,TRBJ2-1,NA,NA,TGTGCCAGCAGCCTAGGCGGTGAGCAGTTCTTC,CASSLGGEQFF
TRBV5-1,TRBJ2-5,NA,NA,TGCGCCAGCAGCTTGGGGCTATTAGTATGGGGTAGTGAGACCCAGTACTTC,CASSLGLLVWGSETQYF
TRBV4-2,TRBJ1-5,NA,NA,TGTGCCAGCAGCCCAGACGGAGGACGTAGCAATCAGCCCCAGCATTTT,CASSPDGGRSNQPQHF
TRBV28,TRBJ2-2,NA,NA,TGTGCCAGCAGATACCCTTCGAACACCGGGGAGCTGTTTTTT,CASRYPSNTGELFF
TRBV18,TRBJ2-1,TRBD1,NA,TGTGCCAGCTCCCCCGGACAGGGGTGGGATGAGCAGTTCTTC,CASSPGQGWDEQFF
TRBV7-9,TRBJ2-7,TRBD1,NA,TGTGCCAGCATCCCCGGACAGGGGGCTGGCGAGCAGTACTTC,CASIPGQGAGEQYF
TRBV29-1,TRBJ2-7,TRBD1,NA,TGCAGCGTGGGACAGAGGTCCTACGAGCAGTACTTC,CSVGQRSYEQYF
TRBV9,TRBJ1-5,NA,NA,TGTGCCAGCAGCGTAGAAGGGGGATCGGAGCAGCCCCAGCATTTT,CASSVEGGSEQPQHF
TRBV5-1,TRBJ1-1,NA,few,TGCGCCAGCAGCTTGGAGTCGGAAGGCACTGAAGCTTTCTTT,CASSLESEGTEAFF